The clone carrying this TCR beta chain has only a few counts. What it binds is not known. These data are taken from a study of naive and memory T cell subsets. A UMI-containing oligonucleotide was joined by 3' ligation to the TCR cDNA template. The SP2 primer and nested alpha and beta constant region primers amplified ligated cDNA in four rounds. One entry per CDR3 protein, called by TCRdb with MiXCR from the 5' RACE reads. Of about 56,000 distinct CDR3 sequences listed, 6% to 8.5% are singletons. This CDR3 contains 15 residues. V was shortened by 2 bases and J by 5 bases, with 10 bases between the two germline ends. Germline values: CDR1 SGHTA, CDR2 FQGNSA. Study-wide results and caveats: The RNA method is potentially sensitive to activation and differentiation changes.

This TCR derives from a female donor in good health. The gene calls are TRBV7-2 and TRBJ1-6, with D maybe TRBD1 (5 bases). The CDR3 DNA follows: TGTGCCAGCAGCTTATATGGGGCAGATAATTCACCCCTCCACTTT. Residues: CASSLYGADNSPLHF.